This T cell receptor beta chain was obtained from a study of shared clonotypes between healthy human individuals. For the study at large: CD8 memory received one plate per donor, CD8 naive two, CD4 memory three and CD4 naive three.

Terminally differentiated effector memory CD45RA+ cells were left out of the naive CD8 fraction, which was CD45RO-negative and positively selected for CCR7. About this clone itself: Antigen unknown.

Study-wide findings and caveats: Naive subsets tended to show greater estimated richness than memory subsets. There were few donors, and this limited the genetic and exposure-history diversity represented.

The repertoire was sequenced with immunoSEQ multiplex PCR; TCRdb's copy has only in-frame clones and lacks some. The sample contains about 2 million clones, about 95% of which appear only once. V dropped 8 bases and J dropped 7; count of bases not matched to a gene: 13. The CDR3 contains 16 residues. Germline CDR1 SEHNR, CDR2 FQNEAQ (reference sequence). The origin of this receptor is a young man in good health. Material: naive CD8+ T cells sorted from blood. This chain joins TRBV7-9 and TRBJ1-6; the match to TRBD1 covers 8 bases. The CDR3 here is CASGRGQGFENSPLHF. In DNA form, the CDR3 reads TGTGCCAGCGGACGTGGACAGGGATTTGAGAATTCACCCCTCCACTTT. Filled out from reference TRBV7-9 and TRBJ1-6, the complete variable domain reads DTGVSQNPRHKITKRGQNVTFRCDPISEHNRLYWYRQTLGQGPEFLTYFQNEAQLEKSRLLSDRFSAERPKGSFSTLEIQRTEQGDSAMYLCASGRGQGFENSPLHFGNGTRLTVT.